These 2 T cell receptor beta chains were all obtained from the same sample, sequenced in a study of Graves' ophthalmopathy and Graves' hyperthyroidism. RNA transcripts were the source from which TCR beta CDR3 regions were amplified. HTBI primers primed a first-round RT-PCR, and a second-round multiplex PCR followed. TCRdb reprocessed the multiplex PCR reads via MiXCR and lists one record per CDR3 protein. The table lists hundreds of thousands of distinct CDR3 sequences, 40% of them singletons, with roughly 45% in the top ten. Sample: peripheral blood. Receptor source: an adult man with Graves' ophthalmopathy.

This clonotype was picked up a small number of times. The chain carries TRBV20-1 and TRBJ2-6; TRBD1 matches 12 bases. Unmatched junction bases numbered 7, after V lost 0 bases and J lost 4 bases. Germline values: CDR1 DFQATT, CDR2 SNEGSKA (reference sequence). This CDR3 has 18 amino acids. This chain's CDR3 is CSARDRGQGARGANVLTF. As DNA, the CDR3 is TGCAGTGCTAGAGATCGGGGACAGGGGGCGCGAGGGGCCAACGTCCTGACTTTC.

V gene TRBV2 combines with J gene TRBJ2-6, with 7 positions matching TRBD2. Per germline, CDR1 SNHLY and CDR2 FYNNEI. J gave up 4 bases and V 6 bases, and 12 bases lay outside the gene matches. The CDR3 has 17 residues. The CDR3 reads CASRNPTGGTGANVLTF. CDR3 nucleotide sequence: TGTGCCAGCAGAAATCCCACGGGGGGTACCGGGGCCAACGTCCTGACTTTC.